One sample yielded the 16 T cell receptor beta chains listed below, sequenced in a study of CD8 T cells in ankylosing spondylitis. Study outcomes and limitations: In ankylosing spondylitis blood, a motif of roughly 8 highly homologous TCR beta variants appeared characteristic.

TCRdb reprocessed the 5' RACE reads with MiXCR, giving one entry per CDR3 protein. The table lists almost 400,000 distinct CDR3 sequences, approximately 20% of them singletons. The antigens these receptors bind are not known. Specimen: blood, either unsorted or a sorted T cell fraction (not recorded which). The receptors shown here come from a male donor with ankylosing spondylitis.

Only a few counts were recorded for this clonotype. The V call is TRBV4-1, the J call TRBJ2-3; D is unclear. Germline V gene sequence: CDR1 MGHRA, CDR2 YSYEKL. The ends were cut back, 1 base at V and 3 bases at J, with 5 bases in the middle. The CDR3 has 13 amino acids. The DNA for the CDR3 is TGCGCCAGCAGCCAAGGACCGACAGATACGCAGTATTTT. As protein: CASSQGPTDTQYF.

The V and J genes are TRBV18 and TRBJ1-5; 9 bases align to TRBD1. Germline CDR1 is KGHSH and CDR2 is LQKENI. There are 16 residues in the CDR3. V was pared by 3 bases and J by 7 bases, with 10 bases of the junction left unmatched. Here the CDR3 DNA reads TGTGCCAGCTCACCGGACAGGGGTTTAGGTGGACAGCCCCAGCATTTT. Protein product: CASSPDRGLGGQPQHF.

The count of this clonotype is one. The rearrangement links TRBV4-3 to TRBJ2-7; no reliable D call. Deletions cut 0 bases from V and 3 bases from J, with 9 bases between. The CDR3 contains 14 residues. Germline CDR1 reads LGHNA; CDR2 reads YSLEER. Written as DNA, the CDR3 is TGCGCCAGCAGCCAAGACAGGCAGAACTACGAGCAGTACTTC. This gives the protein CASSQDRQNYEQYF.

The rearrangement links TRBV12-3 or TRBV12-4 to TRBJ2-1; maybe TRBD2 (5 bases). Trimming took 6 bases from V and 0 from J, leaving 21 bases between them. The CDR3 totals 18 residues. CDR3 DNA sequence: TGTGCCAGCAGACTGATGAGCGGTGAGCAGAGCTCCTACAATGAGCAGTTCTTC. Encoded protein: CASRLMSGEQSSYNEQFF.

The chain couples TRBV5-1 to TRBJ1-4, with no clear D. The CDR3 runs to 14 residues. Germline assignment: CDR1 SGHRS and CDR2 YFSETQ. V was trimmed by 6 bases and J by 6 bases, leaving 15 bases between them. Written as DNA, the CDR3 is TGCGCCAGCACTGCGAGTAACTCGGATGAAAAACTGTTTTTT. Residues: CASTASNSDEKLFF.

CDR3 nucleotide sequence: TGCAGCGCCAATAGGGCGGATACGCAGTATTTT. Translated, it gives CSANRADTQYF. The chain combines TRBV29-1 with TRBJ2-3; D is undetermined. Germline CDR1 SQVTM, CDR2 ANQGSEA. V was clipped by 7 bases and J by 6 bases, with 11 bases between them. The CDR3 has 11 amino acids.

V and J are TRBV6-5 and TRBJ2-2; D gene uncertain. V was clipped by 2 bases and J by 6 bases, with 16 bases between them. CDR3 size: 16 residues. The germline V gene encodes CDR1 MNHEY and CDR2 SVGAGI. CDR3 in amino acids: CASSYAVIGMSGELFF. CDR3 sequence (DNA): TGTGCCAGCAGTTACGCCGTGATAGGGATGTCCGGGGAGCTGTTTTTT.

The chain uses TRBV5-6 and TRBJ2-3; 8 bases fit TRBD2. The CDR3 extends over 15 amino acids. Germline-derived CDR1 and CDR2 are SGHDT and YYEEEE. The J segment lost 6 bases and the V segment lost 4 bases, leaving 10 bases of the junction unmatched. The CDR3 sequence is CASSPGLARTDTQYF. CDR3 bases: TGTGCCAGCAGCCCAGGACTAGCCCGAACGGATACGCAGTATTTT.

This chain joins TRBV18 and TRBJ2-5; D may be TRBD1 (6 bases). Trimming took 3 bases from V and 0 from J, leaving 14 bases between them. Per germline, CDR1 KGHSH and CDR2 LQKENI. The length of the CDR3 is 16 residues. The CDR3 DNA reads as TGTGCCAGCTCACCTCGGACAGTCCTGTACCAAGAGACCCAGTACTTC. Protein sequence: CASSPRTVLYQETQYF.

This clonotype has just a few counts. In DNA, the CDR3 is TGCGCCAGCAGCCAAGGACTAGCGGGCGCCACAGATACGCAGTATTTT. Amino acid sequence: CASSQGLAGATDTQYF. This chain links TRBV4-3 with TRBJ2-3, with 10 bases identical to TRBD2. The CDR3 consists of 16 residues. The V gene end was trimmed by 1 base and the J gene end by 2 bases; junction bases not matched to a gene: 3. Germline V lookup: CDR1 LGHNA, CDR2 YSLEER.

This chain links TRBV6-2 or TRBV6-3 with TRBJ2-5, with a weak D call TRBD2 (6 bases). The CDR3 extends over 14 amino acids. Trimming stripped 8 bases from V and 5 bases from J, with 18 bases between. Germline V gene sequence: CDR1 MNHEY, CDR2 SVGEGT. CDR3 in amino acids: CASESGEVWETQYF. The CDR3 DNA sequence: TGTGCCAGCGAATCGGGAGAGGTGTGGGAGACCCAGTACTTC.

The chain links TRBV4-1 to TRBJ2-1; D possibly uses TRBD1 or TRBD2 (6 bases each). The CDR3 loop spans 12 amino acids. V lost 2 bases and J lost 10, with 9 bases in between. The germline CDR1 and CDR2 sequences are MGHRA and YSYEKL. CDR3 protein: CASSQQGGEQFF. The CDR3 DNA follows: TGCGCCAGCAGCCAACAAGGGGGGGAGCAGTTCTTC.

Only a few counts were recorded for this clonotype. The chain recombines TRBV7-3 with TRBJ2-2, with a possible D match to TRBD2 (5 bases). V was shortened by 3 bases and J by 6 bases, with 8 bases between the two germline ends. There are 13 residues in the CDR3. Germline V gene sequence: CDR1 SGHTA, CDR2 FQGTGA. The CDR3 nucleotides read TGTGCCAGCAGCTTCGGGGTAGCCGGGGAGCTGTTTTTT. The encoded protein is CASSFGVAGELFF.

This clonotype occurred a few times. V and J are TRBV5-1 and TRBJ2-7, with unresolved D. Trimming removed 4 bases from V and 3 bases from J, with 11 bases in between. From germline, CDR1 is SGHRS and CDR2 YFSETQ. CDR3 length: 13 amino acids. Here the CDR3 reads CASSGRSSYEQYF. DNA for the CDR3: TGCGCCAGCAGCGGCCGGTCCAGCTACGAGCAGTACTTC.

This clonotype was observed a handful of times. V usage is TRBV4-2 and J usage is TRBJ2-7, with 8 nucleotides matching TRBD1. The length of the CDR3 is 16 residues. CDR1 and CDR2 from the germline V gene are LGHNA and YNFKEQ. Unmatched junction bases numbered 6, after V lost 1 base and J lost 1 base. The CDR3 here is CASSQASRGQSYEQYF. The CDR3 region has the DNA TGTGCCAGCAGCCAAGCGTCCAGGGGGCAATCCTACGAGCAGTACTTC.

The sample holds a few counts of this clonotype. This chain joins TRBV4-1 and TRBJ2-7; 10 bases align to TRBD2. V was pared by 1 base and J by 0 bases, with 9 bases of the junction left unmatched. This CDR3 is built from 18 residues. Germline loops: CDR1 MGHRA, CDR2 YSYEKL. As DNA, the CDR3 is TGCGCCAGCAGCCAAGCCCGAGGACTAGCGGACAGCTCCTACGAGCAGTACTTC. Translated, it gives CASSQARGLADSSYEQYF.